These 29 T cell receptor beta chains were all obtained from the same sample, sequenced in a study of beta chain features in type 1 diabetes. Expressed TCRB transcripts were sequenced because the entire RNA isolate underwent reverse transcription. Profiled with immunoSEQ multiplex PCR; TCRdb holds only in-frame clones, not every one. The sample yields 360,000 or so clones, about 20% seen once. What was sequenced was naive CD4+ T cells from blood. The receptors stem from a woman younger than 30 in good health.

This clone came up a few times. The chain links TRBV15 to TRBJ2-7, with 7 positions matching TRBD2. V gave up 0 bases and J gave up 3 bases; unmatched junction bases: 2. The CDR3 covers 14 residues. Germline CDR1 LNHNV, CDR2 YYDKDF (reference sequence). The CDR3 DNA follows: TGTGCCACCAGCAGAGAGCGGGAGCTCTACGAGCAGTACTTC. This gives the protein CATSRERELYEQYF.

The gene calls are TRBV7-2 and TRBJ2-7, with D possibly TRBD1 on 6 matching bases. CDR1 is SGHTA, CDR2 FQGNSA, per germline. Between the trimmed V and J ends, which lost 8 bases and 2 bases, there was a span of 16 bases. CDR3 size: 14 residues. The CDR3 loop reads CASARTASTYEQYF. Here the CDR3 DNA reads TGTGCCAGCGCTCGGACAGCCTCGACCTACGAGCAGTACTTC.

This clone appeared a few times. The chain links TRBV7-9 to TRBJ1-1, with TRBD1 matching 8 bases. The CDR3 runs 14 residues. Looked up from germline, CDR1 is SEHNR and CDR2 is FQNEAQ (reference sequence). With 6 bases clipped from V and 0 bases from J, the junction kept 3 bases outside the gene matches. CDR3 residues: CASSPQGVNTEAFF. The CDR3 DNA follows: TGTGCCAGCAGTCCACAGGGGGTGAACACTGAAGCTTTCTTT.

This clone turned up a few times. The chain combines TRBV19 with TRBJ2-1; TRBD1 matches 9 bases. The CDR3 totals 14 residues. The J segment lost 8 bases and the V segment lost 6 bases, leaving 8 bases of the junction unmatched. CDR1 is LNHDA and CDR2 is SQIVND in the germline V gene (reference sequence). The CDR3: CASSRDRDLYEQFF. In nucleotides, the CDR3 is TGTGCCAGTAGCCGGGACAGGGACCTATATGAGCAGTTCTTC.

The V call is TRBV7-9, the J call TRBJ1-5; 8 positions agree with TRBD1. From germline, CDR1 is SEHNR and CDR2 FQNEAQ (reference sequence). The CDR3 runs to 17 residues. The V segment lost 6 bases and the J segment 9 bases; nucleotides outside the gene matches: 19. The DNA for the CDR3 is TGTGCCAGCAGTCGAACAGGGGGGCCCTGGTCAGCGAGGCCCCAGCATTTT. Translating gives CASSRTGGPWSARPQHF.

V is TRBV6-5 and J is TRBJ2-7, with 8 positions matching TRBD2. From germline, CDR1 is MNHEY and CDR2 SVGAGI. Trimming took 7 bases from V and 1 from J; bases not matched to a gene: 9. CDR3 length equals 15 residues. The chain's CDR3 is CASTTGGGPSYEQYF. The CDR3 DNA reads TGTGCCAGCACAACGGGAGGGGGGCCTTCCTACGAGCAGTACTTC.

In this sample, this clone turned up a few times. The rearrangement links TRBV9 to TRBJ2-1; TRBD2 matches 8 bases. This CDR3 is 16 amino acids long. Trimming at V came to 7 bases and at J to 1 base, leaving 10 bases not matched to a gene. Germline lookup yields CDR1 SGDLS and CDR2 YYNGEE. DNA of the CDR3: TGTGCCAGCCGATCGGGAGGGCCACTTTCCTACAATGAGCAGTTCTTC. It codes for CASRSGGPLSYNEQFF.

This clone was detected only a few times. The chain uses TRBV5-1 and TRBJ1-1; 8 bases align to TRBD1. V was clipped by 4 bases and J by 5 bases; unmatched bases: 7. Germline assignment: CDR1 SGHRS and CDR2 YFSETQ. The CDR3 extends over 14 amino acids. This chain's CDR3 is CASSLPGGRTEAFF. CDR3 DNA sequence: TGCGCCAGCAGCCTGCCAGGGGGCAGGACTGAAGCTTTCTTT.

CDR3 loop: CASSGQGAGYGYTF. The CDR3 DNA sequence: TGTGCCAGCAGTGGACAGGGCGCAGGATATGGCTACACCTTC. The J gene is TRBJ1-2, the V gene TRBV25-1, with 7 positions matching TRBD1. There are 14 residues in the CDR3. CDR1 is MGHDK and CDR2 is SYGVNS in the germline V gene. J lost 5 bases, V lost 4 bases, and 7 bases had no gene match.

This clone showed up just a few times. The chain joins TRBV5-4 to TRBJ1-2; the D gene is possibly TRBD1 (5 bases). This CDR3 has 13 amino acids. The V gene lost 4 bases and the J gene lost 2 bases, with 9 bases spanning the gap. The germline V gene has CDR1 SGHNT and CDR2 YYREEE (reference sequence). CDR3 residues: CASSQGGNYGYTF. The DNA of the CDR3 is TGTGCCAGCAGCCAGGGAGGGAACTATGGCTACACCTTC.

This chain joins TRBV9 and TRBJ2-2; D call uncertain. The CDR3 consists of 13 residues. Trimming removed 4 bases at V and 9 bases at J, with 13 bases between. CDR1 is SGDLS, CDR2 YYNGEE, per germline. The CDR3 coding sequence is TGTGCCAGCAGCACCGCCCAGGAACGGGAGCTGTTTTTT. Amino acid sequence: CASSTAQERELFF. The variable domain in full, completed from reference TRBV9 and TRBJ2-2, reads DSGVTQTPKHLITATGQRVTLRCSPRSGDLSVYWYQQSLDQGLQFLIQYYNGEERAKGNILERFSAQQFPDLHSELNLSSLELGDSALYFCASSTAQERELFFGEGSRLTVL.

The CDR3 DNA reads as TGCGCCAGCAGCACAACTAGCGGGAGGTACGAGCAGTACTTC. Its protein product is CASSTTSGRYEQYF. V is TRBV4-1 and J is TRBJ2-7; 12 nucleotides match TRBD2. J was trimmed by 4 bases and V by 5 bases; bases with no gene match: 3. The CDR3 spans 14 residues. Germline assignment: CDR1 MGHRA and CDR2 YSYEKL.

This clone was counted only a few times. Here the CDR3 DNA reads TGCAGCGTTGACGGTCCTGGCTACGAGCAGTACTTC. It yields the protein CSVDGPGYEQYF. This chain links TRBV29-1 with TRBJ2-7; no firm D call. The germline V and J ends were trimmed by 3 bases and 3 bases, with 9 bases remaining between them. Germline loops: CDR1 SQVTM, CDR2 ANQGSEA. The CDR3 consists of 12 residues.

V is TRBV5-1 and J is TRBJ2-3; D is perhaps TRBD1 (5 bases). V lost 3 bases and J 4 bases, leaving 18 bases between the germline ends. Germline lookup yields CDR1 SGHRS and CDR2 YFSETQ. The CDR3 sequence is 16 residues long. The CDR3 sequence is CASSSDQGMRADTQYF. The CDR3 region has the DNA TGCGCCAGCAGCTCAGACCAGGGTATGCGCGCAGATACGCAGTATTTT.

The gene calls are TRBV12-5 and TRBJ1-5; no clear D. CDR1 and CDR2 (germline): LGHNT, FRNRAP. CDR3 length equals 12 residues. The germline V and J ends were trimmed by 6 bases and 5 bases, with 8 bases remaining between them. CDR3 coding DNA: TGTGCTAGTGGATCCGGGGATCAGCCCCAGCATTTT. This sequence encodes CASGSGDQPQHF. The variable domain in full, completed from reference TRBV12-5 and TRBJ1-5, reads DARVTQTPRHKVTEMGQEVTMRCQPILGHNTVFWYRQTMMQGLELLAYFRNRAPLDDSGMPKDRFSAEMPDATLATLKIQPSEPRDSAVYFCASGSGDQPQHFGDGTRLSIL.

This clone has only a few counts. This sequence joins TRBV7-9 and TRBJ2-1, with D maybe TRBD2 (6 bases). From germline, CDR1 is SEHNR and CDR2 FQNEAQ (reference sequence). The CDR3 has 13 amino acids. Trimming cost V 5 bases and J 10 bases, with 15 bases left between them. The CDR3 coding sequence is TGTGCCAGCAGCCCGCAGGAGGGATACGAGCAGTTCTTC. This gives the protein CASSPQEGYEQFF.

CDR3 in DNA: TGCGCCACCAGACAGGGGGCGCAGACTGAAGCTTTCTTT. It specifies CATRQGAQTEAFF. This sequence joins TRBV5-1 and TRBJ1-1, with TRBD1 identical over 10 bases. V shed 9 bases and J 5 bases; nucleotides not matched to a gene: 7. The CDR3 extends over 13 amino acids. The germline V gene has CDR1 SGHRS and CDR2 YFSETQ.

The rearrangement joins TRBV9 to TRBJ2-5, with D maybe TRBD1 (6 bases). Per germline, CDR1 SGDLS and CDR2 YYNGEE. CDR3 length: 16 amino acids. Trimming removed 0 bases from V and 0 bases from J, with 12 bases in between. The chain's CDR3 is CASSVAPRGNQETQYF. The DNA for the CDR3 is TGTGCCAGCAGCGTAGCCCCGAGGGGGAACCAAGAGACCCAGTACTTC.

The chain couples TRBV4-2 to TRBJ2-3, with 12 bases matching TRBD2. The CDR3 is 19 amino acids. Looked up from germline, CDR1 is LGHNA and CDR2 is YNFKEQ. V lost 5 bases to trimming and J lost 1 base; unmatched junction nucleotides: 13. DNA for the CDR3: TGTGCCAGCAGCACACGACAGGAGACTAGCGGGAGTGGCACAGATACGCAGTATTTT. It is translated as CASSTRQETSGSGTDTQYF.

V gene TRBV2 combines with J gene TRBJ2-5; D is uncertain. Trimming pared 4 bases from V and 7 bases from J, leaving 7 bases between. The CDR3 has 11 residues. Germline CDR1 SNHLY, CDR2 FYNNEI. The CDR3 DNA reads TGTGCCAGCAGTGGGAGAGGGACCCAGTACTTC. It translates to CASSGRGTQYF. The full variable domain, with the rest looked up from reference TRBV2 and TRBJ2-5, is EPEVTQTPSHQVTQMGQEVILRCVPISNHLYFYWYRQILGQKVEFLVSFYNNEISEKSEIFDDQFSVERPDGSNFTLKIRSTKLEDSAMYFCASSGRGTQYFGPGTRLLVL.

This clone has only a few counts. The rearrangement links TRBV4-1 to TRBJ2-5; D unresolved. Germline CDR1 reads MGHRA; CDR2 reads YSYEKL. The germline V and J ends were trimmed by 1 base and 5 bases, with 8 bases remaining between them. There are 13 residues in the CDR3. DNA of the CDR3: TGCGCCAGCAGCCAAGGCAGGTTGGAGACCCAGTACTTC. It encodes CASSQGRLETQYF.

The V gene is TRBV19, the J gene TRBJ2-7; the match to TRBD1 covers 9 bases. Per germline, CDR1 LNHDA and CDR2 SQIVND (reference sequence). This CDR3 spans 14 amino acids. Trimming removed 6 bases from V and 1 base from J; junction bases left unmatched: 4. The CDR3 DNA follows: TGTGCCAGTAGAGGACAGGGGACATCCTACGAGCAGTACTTC. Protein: CASRGQGTSYEQYF.

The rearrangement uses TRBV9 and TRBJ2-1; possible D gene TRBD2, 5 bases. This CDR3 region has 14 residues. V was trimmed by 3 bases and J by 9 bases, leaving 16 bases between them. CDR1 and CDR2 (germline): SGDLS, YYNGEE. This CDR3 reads CASSEGGYRTEQFF. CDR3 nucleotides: TGTGCCAGCAGCGAGGGCGGGTACCGGACTGAGCAGTTCTTC.

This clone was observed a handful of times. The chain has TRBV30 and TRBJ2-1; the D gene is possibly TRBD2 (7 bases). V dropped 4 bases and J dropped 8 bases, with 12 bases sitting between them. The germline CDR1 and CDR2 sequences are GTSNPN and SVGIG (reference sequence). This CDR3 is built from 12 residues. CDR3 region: CAWNLGGDEQFF. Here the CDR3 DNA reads TGTGCCTGGAACCTAGGGGGGGATGAGCAGTTCTTC. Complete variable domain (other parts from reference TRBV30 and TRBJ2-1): SQTIHQWPATLVQPVGSPLSLECTVEGTSNPNLYWYRQAAGRGLQLLFYSVGIGQISSEVPQNLSASRPQDRQFILSSKKLLLSDSGFYLCAWNLGGDEQFFGPGTRLTVL.

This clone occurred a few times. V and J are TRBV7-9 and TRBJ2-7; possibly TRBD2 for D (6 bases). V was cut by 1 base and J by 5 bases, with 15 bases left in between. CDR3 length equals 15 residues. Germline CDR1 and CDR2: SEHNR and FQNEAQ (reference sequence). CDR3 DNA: TGTGCCAGCAGCTTAGGCGGGACGGGGAGCGACGAGCAGTACTTC. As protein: CASSLGGTGSDEQYF. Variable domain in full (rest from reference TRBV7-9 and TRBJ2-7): DTGVSQNPRHKITKRGQNVTFRCDPISEHNRLYWYRQTLGQGPEFLTYFQNEAQLEKSRLLSDRFSAERPKGSFSTLEIQRTEQGDSAMYLCASSLGGTGSDEQYFGPGTRLTVT.

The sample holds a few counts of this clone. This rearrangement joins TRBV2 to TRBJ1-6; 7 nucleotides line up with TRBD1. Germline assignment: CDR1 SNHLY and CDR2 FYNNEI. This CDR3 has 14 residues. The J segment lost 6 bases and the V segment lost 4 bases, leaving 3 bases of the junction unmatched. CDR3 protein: CASSVQGTNSPLHF. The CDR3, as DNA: TGTGCCAGCAGTGTACAGGGGACTAATTCACCCCTCCACTTT.

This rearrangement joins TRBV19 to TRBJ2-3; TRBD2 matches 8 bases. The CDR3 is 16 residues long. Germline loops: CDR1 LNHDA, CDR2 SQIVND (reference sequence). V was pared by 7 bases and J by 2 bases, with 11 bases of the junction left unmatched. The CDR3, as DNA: TGTGCCAGTACTCCTCTCGCGGGGGGTACCACAGATACGCAGTATTTT. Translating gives CASTPLAGGTTDTQYF.

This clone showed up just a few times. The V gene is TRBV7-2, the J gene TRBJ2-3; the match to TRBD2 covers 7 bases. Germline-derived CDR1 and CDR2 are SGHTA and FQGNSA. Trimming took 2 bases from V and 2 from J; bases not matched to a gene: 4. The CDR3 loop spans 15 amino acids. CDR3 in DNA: TGTGCCAGCAGCTTAAACGGGGGGATCACAGATACGCAGTATTTT. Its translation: CASSLNGGITDTQYF.

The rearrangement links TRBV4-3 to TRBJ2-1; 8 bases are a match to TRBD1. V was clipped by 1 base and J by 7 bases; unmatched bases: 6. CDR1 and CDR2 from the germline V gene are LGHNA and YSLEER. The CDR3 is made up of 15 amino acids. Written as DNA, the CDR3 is TGCGCCAGCAGCCAAGGGTGGACAGGGATTAATGAGCAGTTCTTC. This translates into CASSQGWTGINEQFF.